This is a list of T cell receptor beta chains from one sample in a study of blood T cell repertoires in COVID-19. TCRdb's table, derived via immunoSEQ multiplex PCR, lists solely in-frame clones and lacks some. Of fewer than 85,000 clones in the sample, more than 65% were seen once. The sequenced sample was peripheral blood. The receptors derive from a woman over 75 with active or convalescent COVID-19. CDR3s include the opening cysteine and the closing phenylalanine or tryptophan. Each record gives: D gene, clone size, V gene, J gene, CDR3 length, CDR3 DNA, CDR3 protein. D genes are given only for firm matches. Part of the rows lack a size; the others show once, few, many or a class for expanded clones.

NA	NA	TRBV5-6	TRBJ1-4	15	TGTGCCAGCAGCCAAGAAGGGGTCCTGAATGAAAAACTGTTTTTT	CASSQEGVLNEKLFF
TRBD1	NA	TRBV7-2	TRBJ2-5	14	TGTGCCAGCAGCCCGAGGACAGGGGGAGAGACCCAGTACTTC	CASSPRTGGETQYF
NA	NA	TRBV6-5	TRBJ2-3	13	TGTGCCAGCGTGGGCCCTGGCACAGATACGCAGTATTTT	CASVGPGTDTQYF
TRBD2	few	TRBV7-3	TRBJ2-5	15	TGTGCCAGCAGCTCCGGGACTAGCGAGGGAGAGACCCAGTACTTC	CASSSGTSEGETQYF
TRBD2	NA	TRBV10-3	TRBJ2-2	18	TGTGCCATCAGTGGTGGGACTAGCGGGGTCACCGTCACCGGGGAGCTGTTTTTT	CAISGGTSGVTVTGELFF
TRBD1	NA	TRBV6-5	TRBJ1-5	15	TGTGCCAGCAGAAATACAGGGGGGATCAATCAGCCCCAGCATTTT	CASRNTGGINQPQHF
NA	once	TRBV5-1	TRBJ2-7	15	TGCGCCAGCAGCTTGCGTCTCAGGGGGGATGGCGAGCAGTACTTC	CASSLRLRGDGEQYF
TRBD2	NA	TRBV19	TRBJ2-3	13	TGTGCCAGTAGTTCCGGGGGGGGAGATACGCAGTATTTT	CASSSGGGDTQYF
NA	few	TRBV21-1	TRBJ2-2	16	TGTGCCAGCAAATCTGGGAGCCAGGCTGGAACCGGGGAGCTGTTTTTT	CASKSGSQAGTGELFF
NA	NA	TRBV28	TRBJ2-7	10	TGTGCCAGCAGTTCCGACGAGCAGTACTTC	CASSSDEQYF
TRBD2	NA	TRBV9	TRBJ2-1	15	TGTGCCAGCAGCCAGGAACTAGCGGAAGGCAATGAGCAGTTCTTC	CASSQELAEGNEQFF
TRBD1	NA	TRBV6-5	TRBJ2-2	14	TGTGCCAGCAGTACGGGACAGGGGGTGTGGGAGCTGTTTTTT	CASSTGQGVWELFF
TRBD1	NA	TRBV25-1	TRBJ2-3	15	TGTGCCAGCAGTGACCGGACAGGGAGCACAGATACGCAGTATTTT	CASSDRTGSTDTQYF
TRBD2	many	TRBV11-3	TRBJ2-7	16	TGTGCCAGCAGCTTAGACGCGCGGGGGGGCCTCGACGAGCAGTACTTC	CASSLDARGGLDEQYF
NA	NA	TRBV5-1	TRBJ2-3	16	TGCGCCAGCAGTTCCTTTCGGGGGAGTAACACAGATACGCAGTATTTT	CASSSFRGSNTDTQYF
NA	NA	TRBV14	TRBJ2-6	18	TGTGCCAGCAGCCAAGGTCTGGGGGCCCTCTCGGGGGCCAACGTCCTGACTTTC	CASSQGLGALSGANVLTF
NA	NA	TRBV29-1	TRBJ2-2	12	TGCAGCGTTACAGGAAGCAGCTGGGAGCTGTTTTTT	CSVTGSSWELFF
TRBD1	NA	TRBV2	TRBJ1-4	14	TGTGCCAGCAGTGAATGGACAGGGAATGAAAAACTGTTTTTT	CASSEWTGNEKLFF
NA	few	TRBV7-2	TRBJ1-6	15	TGTGCCAGCAGCGCCGGGGGACTCTATAATTCACCCCTCCACTTT	CASSAGGLYNSPLHF
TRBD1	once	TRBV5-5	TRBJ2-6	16	TGTGCCAGCAGCTCCGACAGGGCGGCAGGGGCCAACGTCCTGACTTTC	CASSSDRAAGANVLTF
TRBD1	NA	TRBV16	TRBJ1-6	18	TGTGCCAGCAGCCCCCCAAGGGGGGACAGATTCGCAGGTTCACCCCTCCACTTT	CASSPPRGDRFAGSPLHF
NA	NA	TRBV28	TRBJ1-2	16	TGTGCCAGCAGTTCCGGGGGGGGTCACGTCAACTATGGCTACACCTTC	CASSSGGGHVNYGYTF
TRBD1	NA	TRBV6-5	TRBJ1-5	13	TGTGCCAGCAGGACAGGGAATGATCAGCCCCAGCATTTT	CASRTGNDQPQHF
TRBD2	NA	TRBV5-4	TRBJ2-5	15	TGTGCCAGCAGTGACATGCGGGGGGGGCCTGAGACCCAGTACTTC	CASSDMRGGPETQYF
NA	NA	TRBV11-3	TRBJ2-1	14	TGTGCCAGCAGCTTTGGCGGGGAGGACAATGAGCAGTTCTTC	CASSFGGEDNEQFF
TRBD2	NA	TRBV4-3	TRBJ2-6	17	TGCGCCAGCAGCGCCCGGGGGGACGTTACTGGGGCCAACGTCCTGACTTTC	CASSARGDVTGANVLTF
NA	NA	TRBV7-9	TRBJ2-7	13	TGTGCCAGCAGCTTAGTGTCGGCCTACGAGCAGTACTTC	CASSLVSAYEQYF